This T cell receptor beta chain comes out of a study of T cell responses to AZD1222 COVID-19 vaccine. Details on this clone: Its target is unknown.

Here immunoSEQ multiplex PCR was the method, and the copy in TCRdb shows in-frame clones only, minus some. Among 100,000 to 140,000 clones listed, under 95% were seen once. Overall study findings and caveats: Among the donors, most were white British and more were female, and clonal diversity was possibly underestimated. CD4 TCRs covered the whole spike, strongest at regions 160-218 and 743-854.

Specimen: peripheral blood, collected 28 days after the second AZD1222 dose. This TCR was recovered from an adult who received the AZD1222 COVID-19 vaccine.

CDR3 sequence reads: CASSRDRGCCEQYF. For the CDR3, the DNA is TGCGCCAGCAGCAGGGACAGGGGGTGTTGCGAGCAGTACTTC. The J gene is TRBJ2-7, the V gene TRBV5-1; the match to TRBD1 covers 11 bases. The V gene's germline CDR1 is SGHRS and CDR2 YFSETQ. This CDR3 is 14 amino acids long. The J segment lost 6 bases and the V segment lost 4 bases, leaving 6 bases of the junction unmatched.